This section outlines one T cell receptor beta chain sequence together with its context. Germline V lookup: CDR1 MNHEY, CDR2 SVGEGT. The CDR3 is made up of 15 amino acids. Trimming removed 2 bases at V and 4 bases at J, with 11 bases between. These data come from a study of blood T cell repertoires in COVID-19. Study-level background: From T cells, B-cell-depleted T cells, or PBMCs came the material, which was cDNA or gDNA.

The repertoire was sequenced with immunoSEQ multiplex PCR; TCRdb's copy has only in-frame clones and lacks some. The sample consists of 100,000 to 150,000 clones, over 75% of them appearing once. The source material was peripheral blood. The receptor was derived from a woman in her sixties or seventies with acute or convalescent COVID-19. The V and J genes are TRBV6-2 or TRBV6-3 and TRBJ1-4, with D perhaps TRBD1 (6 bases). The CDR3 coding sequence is TGTGCCAGCAGTTACAACCGGGACAATAATGAAAAACTGTTTTTT. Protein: CASSYNRDNNEKLFF.